Shown below are 5 T cell receptor beta chains from a single sample sequenced in a study of blood T cells in healthy people across ages. The use of a sample-barcoded 5' primer and a J-beta primer mix characterized a second PCR of about 7 to 12 cycles. MiXCR was run by TCRdb on the 5' RACE reads, yielding one entry per CDR3 protein. The repertoire holds around 1.7 million distinct CDR3 sequences, with 28% as singletons. Sequenced input: blood. These receptor sequences come from a woman in her 30s in good health.

This clonotype was counted a few times. The chain employs TRBV20-1 and TRBJ2-7, with TRBD1 matching over 7 bases. This CDR3 is 14 amino acids long. CDR1 and CDR2 from the germline V gene are DFQATT and SNEGSKA (reference sequence). With V trimmed by 2 bases and J by 2 bases, 6 bases remained unmatched. The CDR3 spells CSARPPGQAYEQYF. CDR3 sequence (DNA): TGCAGTGCTAGACCCCCCGGACAGGCCTACGAGCAGTACTTC.

This rearrangement joins TRBV7-6 to TRBJ2-5; 11 nucleotides match TRBD2. CDR1 SGHVS and CDR2 FNYEAQ come from the germline V gene. The trim removed 2 bases at V and 2 bases at J, leaving 7 bases unmatched. This CDR3 contains 17 residues. The CDR3 nucleotides are TGTGCCAGCAGCTTACAGACTAGCGGGACTACTCAAGAGACCCAGTACTTC. It yields the protein CASSLQTSGTTQETQYF.

This clonotype was seen only a few times. The chain employs TRBV5-1 and TRBJ2-5; 13 bases match TRBD2. V dropped 4 bases and J dropped 5; count of bases not matched to a gene: 8. CDR3 length: 16 residues. The V gene's germline CDR1 is SGHRS and CDR2 YFSETQ. CDR3 bases: TGCGCCAGCAGCGAAGGACTAGCGGGAGATCGGGAGACCCAGTACTTC. Residues: CASSEGLAGDRETQYF.

The chain has TRBV29-1 and TRBJ2-7; the D call may be TRBD1 or TRBD2 (5 bases each). The ends were cut back, 5 bases at V and 4 bases at J, with 12 bases in the middle. From germline, CDR1 is SQVTM and CDR2 ANQGSEA. This CDR3 contains 12 residues. CDR3 residues: CSVQGEIYEQYF. The CDR3 DNA follows: TGCAGCGTTCAGGGAGAGATTTACGAGCAGTACTTC.

As regards this clonotype: A much larger clone lies one base from this, so it may be a read error. This chain uses TRBV28 with TRBJ2-6; 7 nucleotides line up with TRBD1. The V and J ends lost 4 bases and 1 base, in that order; junction bases with no gene match: 10. The CDR3 loop spans 18 amino acids. Germline CDR1 reads MDHEN; CDR2 reads SYDVKM. The CDR3 DNA follows: TGTGCCAGCAGTTCTACGGGACAGCTTAGGTCTGGGGCCAACGTCCTGACTTTC. Protein: CASSSTGQLRSGANVLTF.